This T cell receptor (beta chain) appears in the sequencing data of a study of T cells after yellow fever vaccination. Study-wide background: Preparing low-cell-number fractions relied on SMART-Seq v4 Ultra Low Input. Whole-study findings and limits: It was the secondary response that reached its peak faster, day 5 versus 15, but it was weaker. Highly abundant clonotypes carried over from the bulk population could end up in FACS-sorted repertoires as contaminants. Among primary-vaccination clones, most reappeared after the booster, at about 95% for CD4 and roughly 90% for CD8.

TCRdb fed the 5' RACE reads into MiXCR, producing one record per CDR3 protein. Of about 220,000 distinct CDR3 sequences listed, about 3% were seen once; the top ten hold 2.5% to 3.5%. Ten or more counts support this clonotype. Its specificity is not known. Unmatched junction bases numbered 8, after V lost 5 bases and J lost 9 bases. The germline V gene encodes CDR1 SGHTA and CDR2 FQGNSA. CDR3 length: 13 amino acids. This sequence originates from a young man who received the YFV17D yellow fever vaccine. The input for sequencing was CD4+ T cells sorted from PBMCs, taken 10 days after the yellow fever booster vaccination. The chain is built from TRBV7-2 and TRBJ2-5; 8 bases align to TRBD2. As DNA, the CDR3 is TGTGCCAGCAGCGATCCGGGACTAGGGTCCCAGTACTTC. Protein product: CASSDPGLGSQYF.